This entry lists 23 T cell receptor beta chains sequenced from one sample in a study of CD8 T cells in ankylosing spondylitis. The study's findings and limits: Ankylosing spondylitis blood appeared to carry a characteristic TCR beta motif of roughly 8 highly homologous variants.

Each CDR3 protein is one row after TCRdb ran MiXCR on the 5' RACE reads. The sample carries over 600,000 distinct CDR3 sequences, 15% to 20% recorded once. Antigen specificity for these receptors is unknown. What was sequenced was blood, either unsorted or a sorted T cell fraction (not recorded which). These receptor sequences come from a male donor with ankylosing spondylitis.

The V gene is TRBV4-1, the J gene TRBJ2-7; unclear D gene. The V end lost 3 bases, the J end lost 3 bases, and 15 bases lay between the germline ends. The CDR3 loop spans 15 amino acids. The germline CDR1 and CDR2 sequences are MGHRA and YSYEKL. The DNA for the CDR3 is TGCGCCAGCAGCCATATGGCCTCCCGGTTCTACGAGCAGTACTTC. Translated, it gives CASSHMASRFYEQYF.

This chain uses TRBV7-3 with TRBJ2-5, with TRBD1 identical over 10 bases. Germline V gene lookup returns CDR1 SGHTA and CDR2 FQGTGA. This CDR3 spans 15 amino acids. After removal of 5 bases from V and 4 bases from J, the junction contained 7 bases not matched to a gene. The CDR3 nucleotides are TGTGCCAGCAGCGCTACCGGGACAGGGGCAGAGACCCAGTACTTC. It translates to CASSATGTGAETQYF.

This clonotype was observed a handful of times. This sequence joins TRBV29-1 and TRBJ2-1; D tentatively fits TRBD1 or TRBD2 (5 bases each). This CDR3 spans 13 amino acids. The V and J ends lost 7 bases and 1 base respectively, with 11 bases between them. Germline V lookup: CDR1 SQVTM, CDR2 ANQGSEA. CDR3 residues: CSAGTSSYNEQFF. CDR3 nucleotide sequence: TGCAGCGCTGGGACCTCTTCCTACAATGAGCAGTTCTTC.

This clonotype has just a few counts. The chain combines TRBV4-2 with TRBJ2-5; 10 nucleotides agree with TRBD1. The CDR3 runs 19 residues. Looked up from germline, CDR1 is LGHNA and CDR2 is YNFKEQ. V was pared by 5 bases and J by 1 base, with 16 bases of the junction left unmatched. CDR3 sequence (DNA): TGTGCCAGCAGCGGCAACCGGGACAGGGGATCGCGCGGCCAAGAGACCCAGTACTTC. This gives the protein CASSGNRDRGSRGQETQYF.

V and J are TRBV28 and TRBJ1-1, with D possibly being TRBD1 (5 bases). Germline V gene data show CDR1 as MDHEN and CDR2 as SYDVKM. The CDR3 covers 15 residues. V lost 6 bases to trimming and J lost 4 bases, with 18 bases between them. In nucleotides, the CDR3 is TGTGCCAGCAGCTCCGGGACCATCACCGGCACTGAAGCTTTCTTT. Translating it yields CASSSGTITGTEAFF.

This clonotype came up a few times. This chain uses TRBV27 with TRBJ1-2, with D perhaps matching TRBD1 (5 bases). Germline V CDR1 and CDR2: MNHEY, SMNVEV (reference sequence). This CDR3 contains 12 residues. The V end was cut by 7 bases, the J end by 4 bases, with 10 bases between. CDR3: CASKGQGYGYTF. For the CDR3, the DNA is TGTGCCAGCAAAGGACAAGGCTATGGCTACACCTTC.

This clonotype was seen many times. V is TRBV7-3 and J is TRBJ1-1, with no clear D. The germline V gene has CDR1 SGHTA and CDR2 FQGTGA. Deletions cut 6 bases from V and 6 bases from J, with 17 bases between. This CDR3 is 14 amino acids long. The CDR3 loop reads CASSPSTMVSEAFF. The CDR3 DNA is TGTGCCAGCAGTCCCTCGACAATGGTCTCTGAAGCTTTCTTT. The full variable domain, in which reference TRBV7-3 and TRBJ1-1 provide the parts outside the CDR3, is GAGVSQTPSNKVTEKGKYVELRCDPISGHTALYWYRQSLGQGPEFLIYFQGTGAADDSGLPNDRFFAVRPEGSVSTLKIQRTERGDSAVYLCASSPSTMVSEAFFGQGTRLTVV.

This chain connects TRBV4-3 to TRBJ2-3, with TRBD2 matching 15 bases. CDR3 length: 19 residues. The V segment lost 0 bases and the J segment 2 bases; nucleotides outside the gene matches: 6. CDR1 is LGHNA and CDR2 is YSLEER in the germline V gene. The CDR3: CASSQDPWTSGRDTDTQYF. CDR3 DNA: TGCGCCAGCAGCCAAGATCCCTGGACTAGCGGGAGGGACACAGATACGCAGTATTTT.

The sample holds a few counts of this clonotype. This chain links TRBV6-1 with TRBJ1-6; TRBD1 might be the D (5 bases). The CDR3 covers 14 residues. CDR1 is MNHNS, CDR2 SASEGT, per germline. V dropped 6 bases and J dropped 7 bases, with 13 bases sitting between them. As DNA, the CDR3 is TGTGCCAGCAGCCAACAGGAGGGGAATTCACCCCTCCACTTT. Its protein is CASSQQEGNSPLHF.

This clonotype occurred many times. V is TRBV29-1 and J is TRBJ2-5, with D tentatively TRBD1 (6 bases). The CDR3 length is 14 residues. The V end lost 5 bases, the J end lost 2 bases, and 15 bases lay between the germline ends. Per the germline V gene, CDR1 is SQVTM and CDR2 is ANQGSEA. CDR3 sequence reads: CSVTGIPLQETQYF. CDR3 DNA sequence: TGCAGCGTTACAGGGATCCCCCTTCAAGAGACCCAGTACTTC.

The chain joins TRBV5-5 to TRBJ2-7, with D possibly TRBD2 on 5 matching bases. V gave up 0 bases and J gave up 3 bases, with 19 bases separating them. The length of the CDR3 is 17 residues. Germline V CDR1 and CDR2: SGHKS, YYEKEE (reference sequence). The DNA for the CDR3 is TGTGCCAGCAGCTTGGAAGGCTTACGAGGACTGAACTACGAGCAGTACTTC. It specifies CASSLEGLRGLNYEQYF.

The genes are TRBV7-2 and TRBJ2-3, with D maybe TRBD2 (6 bases). This CDR3 has 15 residues. Looked up from germline, CDR1 is SGHTA and CDR2 is FQGNSA. Deletions cut 6 bases from V and 3 bases from J, with 16 bases between. The CDR3 protein is CASSRAREPTDTQYF. The CDR3 DNA follows: TGTGCCAGCAGTCGAGCACGGGAGCCGACAGATACGCAGTATTTT.

Only a few counts were recorded for this clonotype. The V call is TRBV11-2, the J call TRBJ1-4; perhaps TRBD1 as D (5 bases). The CDR3 is 13 amino acids. Trimming pared 2 bases from V and 7 bases from J, leaving 8 bases between. The V gene's germline CDR1 is SGHAT and CDR2 FQNNGV. The CDR3 DNA follows: TGTGCCAGCAGCTTATCAGGGCGTGAAAAACTGTTTTTT. Its protein is CASSLSGREKLFF.

The CDR3 spells CASSVSSGINEQFF. The DNA of the CDR3 is TGCGCCAGCAGTGTGTCTAGCGGGATCAATGAGCAGTTCTTC. The genes are TRBV10-2 and TRBJ2-1; 9 bases map to TRBD2. This CDR3 spans 14 amino acids. Germline-derived CDR1 and CDR2 are WSHSY and SAAADI. J lost 6 bases, V lost 4 bases, and 4 bases had no gene match.

This clonotype was detected only a few times. The chain links TRBV11-1 to TRBJ2-7; a weak D match, TRBD2 (6 bases). V shed 4 bases and J shed 7 bases, with 17 bases lying between them. Per the germline V gene, CDR1 is SGHAT and CDR2 is FQDESV (reference sequence). The CDR3 totals 14 residues. CDR3 DNA sequence: TGTGCCAGCAGCTCAGCGGTGGGGGGAGTGGAGCAGTACTTC. This codes for CASSSAVGGVEQYF.

There are many counts of this clonotype. The chain joins TRBV15 to TRBJ2-5, with D possibly matching TRBD1 (7 bases). V dropped 6 bases and J dropped 4 bases, with 18 bases sitting between them. This CDR3 region has 15 residues. The V gene's germline CDR1 is LNHNV and CDR2 YYDKDF (reference sequence). CDR3 in amino acids: CATSQGGAVRETQYF. CDR3 bases: TGTGCCACCAGTCAGGGGGGCGCGGTGAGAGAGACCCAGTACTTC.

This clonotype was counted between two and nine times. V and J are TRBV27 and TRBJ1-2, with D possibly matching TRBD1 (6 bases). V was cut by 0 bases and J by 6 bases, with 11 bases left in between. Germline V gene data show CDR1 as MNHEY and CDR2 as SMNVEV (reference sequence). This CDR3 comprises 14 residues. The CDR3 DNA reads TGTGCCAGCAGTTTATCGGGCGGGGGCAATGGCTACACCTTC. It yields the protein CASSLSGGGNGYTF.

The chain employs TRBV4-2 and TRBJ1-1; D not resolved. The ends were cut back, 3 bases at V and 2 bases at J, with 10 bases in the middle. The germline V gene has CDR1 LGHNA and CDR2 YNFKEQ. This CDR3 is built from 14 residues. The CDR3: CASSHLRENTEAFF. The CDR3 DNA sequence: TGTGCCAGCAGCCACCTCCGGGAAAACACTGAAGCTTTCTTT.

The chain combines TRBV5-1 with TRBJ2-1, with 7 nucleotides matching TRBD2. CDR3 length: 16 amino acids. Germline V lookup: CDR1 SGHRS, CDR2 YFSETQ. V was pared by 0 bases and J by 3 bases, with 6 bases of the junction left unmatched. CDR3 DNA: TGCGCCAGCAGCTTGGGGCTAGCGGTTCTCTACAATGAGCAGTTCTTC. This sequence encodes CASSLGLAVLYNEQFF.

The chain couples TRBV7-9 to TRBJ2-7; weak D call: TRBD2 (5 bases). Germline V gene lookup returns CDR1 SEHNR and CDR2 FQNEAQ (reference sequence). CDR3 length: 16 amino acids. The V and J ends lost 0 bases and 0 bases respectively, with 12 bases between them. The CDR3 spells CASSLAVAGVSYEQYF. The CDR3 coding sequence is TGTGCCAGCAGCTTAGCCGTGGCCGGGGTCTCCTACGAGCAGTACTTC.

This clonotype was picked up a small number of times. The J gene is TRBJ2-5, the V gene TRBV7-9; no definite D call. The germline CDR1 and CDR2 sequences are SEHNR and FQNEAQ (reference sequence). This CDR3 region has 14 residues. Trimming left V 3 bases short and J 5 bases short, with 13 bases between. CDR3 sequence: CASSLALPGETQYF. Written as DNA, the CDR3 is TGTGCCAGCAGCTTGGCCCTTCCTGGGGAGACCCAGTACTTC.

This clonotype was seen more than once but under ten times. The V call is TRBV7-8, the J call TRBJ2-3, with D unresolved. With 5 bases removed from V and 4 bases from J, the gap between germline ends came to 10 bases. CDR1 is SGHVS and CDR2 is FQNEAQ in the germline V gene. The CDR3 extends over 13 amino acids. The CDR3 coding sequence is TGTGCCAGCAGCCCAGTGGTCGCAGATACGCAGTATTTT. Translating it yields CASSPVVADTQYF.

The sample holds a few counts of this clonotype. The chain uses TRBV15 and TRBJ2-1, with unresolved D. Trimming left V 6 bases short and J 5 bases short, with 11 bases between. There are 13 residues in the CDR3. The V gene's germline CDR1 is LNHNV and CDR2 YYDKDF (reference sequence). The CDR3 spells CATREPPDNEQFF. CDR3 coding DNA: TGTGCCACCAGGGAACCACCTGACAATGAGCAGTTCTTC.